This T cell receptor (beta chain) originates from a study of blood T cell dynamics during melanoma immunotherapy (TCRdb year 2020). At the level of the whole study: Patients with metastatic melanoma were treated with first-line pembrolizumab or nivolumab plus ipilimumab as standard of care in the United Kingdom. To identify early correlates of response, the study profiled peripheral T cell receptor repertoires in patients with metastatic melanoma before and after one cycle of checkpoint inhibitor therapy. The training cohort was made up of consecutive patients, while a further independent group of patients from the same centre was pooled to form an external validation set. Beyond this particular receptor, the publication reports: Unlike progressors, patients who went on to achieve disease control showed a bifurcated reorganization of the PBMC repertoire at W3, with either increased clonality or increased diversity. Whether the T cell clones behind the repertoire changes were melanoma-specific or instead reflected general immune activation was something the study could not determine. The relatively small sample size was recognized as a factor that could limit how well the results generalize.

Read against the paper, the sample's time point label means: week 3, after first cycle of checkpoint inhibitor. Blood samples were taken before treatment (T0) and at week 3 (W3), following the first cycle of checkpoint blockade. Except for two patients with rapid clinical progression, response was assessed 12 weeks after the first infusion by RECIST 1.1; disease control meant complete response, partial response or stable disease. Patients were excluded for prior systemic cancer treatment, concomitant immunosuppressant therapy or synchronous other active malignancies. To track both circulating cells and T cell turnover, TCR beta was sequenced from bulk PBMC as well as from plasma cell-free DNA. Lymphoprep and SepMate tubes were used to isolate PBMC from blood, and red cell lysis was then performed. QIAamp DNA Blood Mini kits were used to extract DNA from PBMC and from sorted T cell subsets. Comment on this clone: The target of this receptor is not known. Nothing much larger sits one base from this clone, and base qualities are not available.

At the junction V is shortened by 2 bases and J by 3 bases, with 11 bases in between. The germline V gene encodes CDR1 KGHSH and CDR2 LQKENI. The CDR3 has 14 amino acids, counting the end cysteine and phenylalanine. Only the CDR3 region is kept as DNA, spanning 42 bases read in frame from base 1. Every bulk PBMC sample was loaded with the same fixed amount of around 330 ng of DNA. The immunoSEQ TCRb Assay kit was used according to manufacturer instructions to amplify TCR beta CDR3 sequences from genomic DNA. The KAPA Library Quantification Kit for Illumina platforms was used to quantify the pooled libraries by qPCR. Sequencing of the pooled libraries was done on an Illumina NextSeq 500, with clustering at 0.6-1.1 pM. On the study's bioinformatics: TCR data were analyzed with immunoSEQ ANALYZER and the R LymphoSeq package. A rearrangement efficiency score was calculated as productive divided by the sum of productive and non-productive CDR3 sequences. Clonality was measured with the Gini coefficient and diversity with the Renyi index at alpha=1, and both measures were compared pairwise between timepoints within each patient. In LymphoSeq, clonal relatedness was computed with an edit distance of 3 and repertoire similarity was computed with the Bhattacharyya coefficient. To classify response, a linear discriminant analysis based on week-3 changes in clonality and diversity was built using the R MASS and caret packages. TCRdb obtained this table from immuneACCESS and retained in-frame rearrangements with V and J assigned. These tables miss some clones; where compared with another copy, unresolved V genes account for less than half of the shortfall, and the remainder is unexplained. The V and J calls and clone size were taken over from that table, and D and trimming were inferred from the DNA. The sample includes roughly 5,900 clones, with around 90% observed a single time. Approximately 5% of the sample comes from the top ten.

The sequence links TRBV18 to TRBJ2-7, with TRBD1 as a weak D call on 6 bases. The specimen was blood, collected from a patient treated with checkpoint blockade. This TCR was sampled from a human donor with melanoma. The nucleotide sequence reads as follows: TGTGCCAGCTCACCATGGCAGGGGCACTACGAGCAGTACTTC. This translates into CASSPWQGHYEQYF.